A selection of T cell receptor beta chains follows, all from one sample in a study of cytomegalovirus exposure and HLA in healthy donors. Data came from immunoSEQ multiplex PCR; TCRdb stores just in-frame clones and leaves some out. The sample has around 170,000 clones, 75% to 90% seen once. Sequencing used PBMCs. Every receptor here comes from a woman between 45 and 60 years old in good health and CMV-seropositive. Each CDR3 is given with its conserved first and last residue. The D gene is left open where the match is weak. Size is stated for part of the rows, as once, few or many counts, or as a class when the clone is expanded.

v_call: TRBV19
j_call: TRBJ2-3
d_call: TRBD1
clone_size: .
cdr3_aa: CASSFRGTDTQYF
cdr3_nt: TGTGCCAGTAGTTTCAGGGGGACAGATACGCAGTATTTT

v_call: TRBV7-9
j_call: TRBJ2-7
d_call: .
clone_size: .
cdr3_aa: CASSLGGPYEQYF
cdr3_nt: TGTGCCAGCAGCCTCGGGGGGCCTTACGAGCAGTACTTC

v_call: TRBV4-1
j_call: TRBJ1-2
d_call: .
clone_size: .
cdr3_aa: CASSQHKEGGYGYTF
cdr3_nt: TGCGCCAGCAGCCAGCACAAGGAGGGGGGGTATGGCTACACCTTC

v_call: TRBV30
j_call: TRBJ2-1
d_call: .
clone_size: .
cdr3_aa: CAWSFGPNEQFF
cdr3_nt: TGTGCCTGGAGTTTTGGCCCAAATGAGCAGTTCTTC

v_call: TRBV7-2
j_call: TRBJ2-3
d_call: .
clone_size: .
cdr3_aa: CASSLVIYGGVNTDTQYF
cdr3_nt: TGTGCCAGCAGCTTAGTTATATATGGCGGGGTGAACACAGATACGCAGTATTTT

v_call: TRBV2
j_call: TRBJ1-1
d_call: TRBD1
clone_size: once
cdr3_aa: CASSLTGAYTEAFF
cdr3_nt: TGTGCCAGCAGTCTGACAGGGGCGTACACTGAAGCTTTCTTT

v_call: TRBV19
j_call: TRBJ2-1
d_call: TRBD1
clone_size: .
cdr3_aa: CASSIVETGNEQFF
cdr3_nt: TGTGCCAGTAGTATAGTTGAGACAGGGAATGAGCAGTTCTTC

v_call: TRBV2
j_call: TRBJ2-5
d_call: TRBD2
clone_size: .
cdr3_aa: CASSGQRGGQETQYF
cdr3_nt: TGTGCCAGCAGTGGCCAGCGGGGGGGCCAAGAGACCCAGTACTTC

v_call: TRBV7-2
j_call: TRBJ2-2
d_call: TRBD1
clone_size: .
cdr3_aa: CASSLGDRGVRGAVF
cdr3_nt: TGTGCCAGCAGCCTCGGCGACAGGGGTGTCCGGGGAGCTGTTTTT

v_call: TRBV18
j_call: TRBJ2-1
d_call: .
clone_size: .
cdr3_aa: CASSPRLDYNEQFF
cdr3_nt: TGTGCCAGCTCACCGAGGCTAGACTACAATGAGCAGTTCTTC

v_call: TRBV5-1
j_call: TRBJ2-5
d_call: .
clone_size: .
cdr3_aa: CASSFDGRETQYF
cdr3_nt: TGCGCCAGCAGCTTTGACGGGAGAGAGACCCAGTACTTC

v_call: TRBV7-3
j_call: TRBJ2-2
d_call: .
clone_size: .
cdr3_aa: CASSSGLSGELFF
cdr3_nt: TGTGCCAGCAGCTCCGGACTTTCCGGGGAGCTGTTTTTT

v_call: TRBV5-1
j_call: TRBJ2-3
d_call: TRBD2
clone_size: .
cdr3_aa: CASRRAGGPSDTQYF
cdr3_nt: TGCGCCAGCAGAAGAGCGGGGGGGCCCTCAGATACGCAGTATTTT

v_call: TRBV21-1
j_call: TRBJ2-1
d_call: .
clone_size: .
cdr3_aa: CASAYPLGAGVHNEQFF
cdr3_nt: TGTGCCAGCGCATACCCCCTGGGGGCGGGAGTCCACAATGAGCAGTTCTTC

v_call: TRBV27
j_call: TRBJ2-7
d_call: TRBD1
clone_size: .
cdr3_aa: CASRSTGTGKYEQYF
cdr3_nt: TGTGCCAGCAGAAGTACCGGGACAGGGAAGTACGAGCAGTACTTC